These 15 T cell receptor beta chains share one sample of origin, sequenced in a study of blood T cell repertoires in COVID-19. The table came from immunoSEQ multiplex PCR; TCRdb's copy has only in-frame clones and leaves some out. Among 200,000 or so clones, around 75% were seen once, and the ten largest hold 5.1%. Sequencing used peripheral blood. The receptors originated from a human donor in a cohort sampled during active COVID-19.

The chain combines TRBV28 with TRBJ2-1, with 8 bases that match TRBD2. Germline V gives CDR1 MDHEN, CDR2 SYDVKM. The CDR3 loop spans 16 amino acids. V lost 5 bases to trimming and J lost 10 bases; unmatched junction nucleotides: 16. The CDR3 bases are TGTGCCAGCAGTCCGGGAGGGACTATGAGGGACCAAGAGCAGTTCTTC. Its protein is CASSPGGTMRDQEQFF.

J is TRBJ1-4 and V is TRBV7-9; tentative D call: TRBD1 (6 bases). The CDR3 runs to 17 residues. Germline CDR1 is SEHNR and CDR2 is FQNEAQ (reference sequence). Trimming took off 4 bases at V and 1 base at J, with 16 bases between the two ends. Written as DNA, the CDR3 is TGTGCCAGCAGCTGGATGTCAGGGGATGGAACTAATGAAAAACTGTTTTTT. As protein: CASSWMSGDGTNEKLFF.

This clone was counted only a few times. V is TRBV7-2 and J is TRBJ1-5, with D unresolved. Per germline, CDR1 SGHTA and CDR2 FQGNSA. The CDR3 is made up of 15 amino acids. The V and J ends lost 5 bases and 6 bases respectively, with 17 bases between them. The CDR3 reads CASSAFGEVGQPQHF. The CDR3 region has the DNA TGTGCCAGCAGCGCATTCGGGGAAGTGGGTCAGCCCCAGCATTTT.

The rearrangement uses TRBV6-6 and TRBJ1-1, with D hard to call. V lost 6 bases and J lost 11, with 16 bases in between. CDR1 and CDR2 from the germline V gene are MNHNY and SVGAGI (reference sequence). The CDR3 consists of 12 residues. The CDR3 region is CASSDAARRAFF. The CDR3 nucleotides are TGTGCCAGCAGCGACGCGGCTAGGCGGGCTTTCTTT.

The V gene is TRBV6-6, the J gene TRBJ1-1; no clear D. There are 14 residues in the CDR3. The germline CDR1 and CDR2 sequences are MNHNY and SVGAGI (reference sequence). V lost 2 bases, J lost 4 bases, and 11 bases lay in between. The CDR3 region is CASSYTRAGTEAFF. CDR3 coding DNA: TGTGCCAGCAGTTACACCCGAGCTGGCACTGAAGCTTTCTTT.

CDR3 sequence: CASSHGPGQIYEQYF. The CDR3 DNA follows: TGTGCCAGCAGCCATGGTCCGGGACAGATATACGAGCAGTACTTC. This chain uses TRBV14 with TRBJ2-7, with TRBD1 matching over 7 bases. V was clipped by 3 bases and J by 4 bases; unmatched bases: 9. This CDR3 is 15 amino acids long. Germline V gene lookup returns CDR1 SGHDN and CDR2 FVKESK.

The chain is built from TRBV6-2 or TRBV6-3 and TRBJ1-5; no firm D call. The CDR3 contains 15 residues. V shed 2 bases and J shed 2 bases, with 10 bases lying between them. Germline-derived CDR1 and CDR2 are MNHEY and SVGEGT. The DNA for the CDR3 is TGTGCCAGCAGTTACATGGGGAGGGGCAATCAGCCCCAGCATTTT. It translates to CASSYMGRGNQPQHF.

The chain links TRBV6-1 to TRBJ1-5; a weak D match, TRBD1 (5 bases). The CDR3 totals 15 residues. Germline CDR1 is MNHNS and CDR2 is SASEGT. The V end was cut by 1 base, the J end by 4 bases, with 11 bases between. The CDR3 region is CASSEGAGWNQPQHF. In nucleotides, the CDR3 is TGTGCCAGCAGTGAAGGGGCAGGGTGGAATCAGCCCCAGCATTTT.

This clone was seen only a few times. The chain joins TRBV5-1 to TRBJ1-1; 8 bases fit TRBD1. The CDR3 is made up of 13 amino acids. Germline loops: CDR1 SGHRS, CDR2 YFSETQ. With V trimmed by 2 bases and J by 4 bases, 1 base remained unmatched. In nucleotides, the CDR3 is TGCGCCAGCAGCTTTACAGGGGGCACTGAAGCTTTCTTT. It encodes CASSFTGGTEAFF. Full variable domain (remainder filled in from reference TRBV5-1 and TRBJ1-1): KAGVTQTPRYLIKTRGQQVTLSCSPISGHRSVSWYQQTPGQGLQFLFEYFSETQRNKGNFPGRFSGRQFSNSRSEMNVSTLELGDSALYLCASSFTGGTEAFFGQGTRLTVV.

V is TRBV28 and J is TRBJ2-7; 7 nucleotides line up with TRBD2. With V trimmed by 5 bases and J by 1 base, 8 bases remained unmatched. The CDR3 length is 15 residues. Germline CDR1 and CDR2: MDHEN and SYDVKM. This CDR3 reads CASSPNWGGSYEQYF. As DNA, the CDR3 is TGTGCCAGCAGTCCCAACTGGGGGGGATCCTACGAGCAGTACTTC.

This chain links TRBV4-3 with TRBJ2-7; perhaps TRBD1 as D (5 bases). Germline CDR1 is LGHNA and CDR2 is YSLEER. CDR3 size: 16 residues. Trimming cost V 0 bases and J 0 bases, with 12 bases left between them. The CDR3 is CASSQDHPGPSYEQYF. The CDR3 region has the DNA TGCGCCAGCAGCCAAGATCACCCAGGGCCCTCCTACGAGCAGTACTTC.

Notes on this clone: Relative to the germline gene, one junction end is altered; a read error may explain this. The chain uses TRBV18 and TRBJ2-1, with 12 bases aligning to TRBD2. From germline, CDR1 is KGHSH and CDR2 LQKENI. The CDR3 spans 16 residues. As DNA, the CDR3 is TGTGCCAGCTCTCCACAGACTAGCGGGAGAAGCAATGAGCAGTTCTTC. Encoded protein: CASSPQTSGRSNEQFF.

The chain has TRBV4-2 and TRBJ1-3; D might be TRBD1 (5 bases). The V gene lost 4 bases and the J gene lost 0 bases, with 13 bases spanning the gap. CDR3 length: 16 residues. CDR1 is LGHNA, CDR2 YNFKEQ, per germline. The CDR3 coding sequence is TGTGCCAGCAGCCCACTACTCCAGGGCTCTGGAAACACCATATATTTT. This sequence encodes CASSPLLQGSGNTIYF.

This clone was detected only a few times. In nucleotides, the CDR3 is TGTGCCATCAGTGAGAGGACAGGGGGCGACGAGCAGTACTTC. This codes for CAISERTGGDEQYF. The gene calls are TRBV10-3 and TRBJ2-7; 11 bases line up with TRBD1. Germline V lookup: CDR1 ENHRY, CDR2 SYGVKD. The ends lost 2 bases at V and 5 bases at J; junction bases unmatched: 2. The CDR3 runs to 14 residues.

This clone is medium-sized in the sample. This rearrangement joins TRBV6-5 to TRBJ2-7; possible D gene TRBD2, 6 bases. V was pared by 6 bases and J by 5 bases, with 17 bases between. CDR3 length equals 14 residues. Germline V gene data show CDR1 as MNHEY and CDR2 as SVGAGI. The chain's CDR3 is CASSKEGPWDEQYF. The CDR3 nucleotides read TGTGCCAGCAGCAAGGAGGGACCCTGGGACGAGCAGTACTTC.